This TCR beta chain was recovered during a study of T-cell memory formation after mild COVID-19. Study-level background: The study found TCR clusters largely donor specific.

TCRdb passed the 5' RACE reads through MiXCR, listing each CDR3 protein once. The sample contains roughly 380,000 distinct CDR3 sequences, 25% to 30% of which appear only once. This clonotype was seen only a few times. Its cognate antigen is unknown. In germline, CDR1 is SGHRS, CDR2 YFSETQ. This CDR3 has 15 residues. Trimming at V came to 0 bases and at J to 6 bases, leaving 9 bases not matched to a gene. Study-wide results and caveats: Clones that shrank (day 15 to 85) were balanced CD4/CD8, whereas later expanders leaned CD4+.

The clonotype originates from an adult woman who had mild COVID-19 (a few samples of this study predate the infection). Cell type and time point are not known. The chain carries TRBV5-1 and TRBJ2-7; 7 bases are shared with TRBD2. The specimen sequenced was PBMCs or a T cell subset sorted from them (not recorded which). In DNA, the CDR3 is TGCGCCAGCAGCTTGGTGGGGGGGGACCTCGGCGAGCAGTACTTC. This translates into CASSLVGGDLGEQYF.